The clone carrying this T cell receptor beta chain ranks as medium-sized. Its antigen is unidentified. The ends were cut back, 1 base at V and 2 bases at J, with 8 bases in the middle. The CDR3 consists of 14 residues. The V gene's germline CDR1 is SGHTA and CDR2 FQGNSA. These data originate in a study of Graves' ophthalmopathy and Graves' hyperthyroidism. As for the study in general: No ophthalmopathy within 18 months of follow-up signified stable hyperthyroidism.

Study-level findings and limits: Its predictions of ophthalmopathy progression gave the model almost 71% sensitivity and 72.22% specificity.

Amplification of TCR beta CDR3 regions used RNA transcripts. First-round RT-PCR relied on HTBI primers, and a second-round multiplex PCR came next. TCRdb used MiXCR to reprocess the multiplex PCR reads, holding one entry per CDR3 protein. Of 900,000 to 1,200,000 distinct CDR3 sequences listed, 36% are singletons. The V gene is TRBV7-2, the J gene TRBJ1-2; tentatively, D is TRBD1 (5 bases). Sequencing used peripheral blood or thyroid tissue (not recorded which). This sequence was found in an adult man with Graves' hyperthyroidism. The CDR3 region has the DNA TGTGCCAGCAGCTTAGGGGGACGGAACTATGGCTACACCTTC. It encodes CASSLGGRNYGYTF.